This is a list of T cell receptor beta chains from one sample in a study of shared clonotypes between healthy human individuals. Measured with immunoSEQ multiplex PCR; TCRdb has only the in-frame clones, and not every one. The sample has about 360,000 clones; more than 60% are singletons. The sequenced sample consisted of memory CD4+ T cells sorted from blood. The receptors shown here come from a man between 25 and 39 years old in good health. Both conserved end residues are trimmed from each CDR3. Each record gives: J gene, V gene, clone size, CDR3 length, CDR3 protein. Clone size is not always given. Where it is, it says once, few, many or a class for expanded clones.

j_gene: TRBJ1-2; v_gene: TRBV10-3; abundance: once; len: 10; CDR3aa: ASRPGQYGYT
j_gene: TRBJ2-3; v_gene: TRBV7-9; abundance: NA; len: 17; CDR3aa: ASSPSLGGQGGMRDTQY
j_gene: TRBJ1-5; v_gene: TRBV2; abundance: NA; len: 11; CDR3aa: ASSPTGSQPQH
j_gene: TRBJ2-3; v_gene: TRBV5-5; abundance: NA; len: 11; CDR3aa: ASSLASEDTQY
j_gene: TRBJ1-5; v_gene: TRBV27; abundance: NA; len: 12; CDR3aa: ASKGTGGNQPQH
j_gene: TRBJ2-5; v_gene: TRBV18; abundance: NA; len: 11; CDR3aa: ASSPKAKETQY
j_gene: TRBJ1-3; v_gene: TRBV10-3; abundance: NA; len: 13; CDR3aa: AISDTGGSGNTIY
j_gene: TRBJ2-5; v_gene: TRBV7-8; abundance: NA; len: 16; CDR3aa: ASSLAGTGPVARETQY
j_gene: TRBJ1-1; v_gene: TRBV5-5; abundance: NA; len: 12; CDR3aa: ASSLDRGFTEAF
j_gene: TRBJ2-7; v_gene: TRBV18; abundance: NA; len: 15; CDR3aa: ASSPLAGLAGWYEQY
j_gene: TRBJ2-3; v_gene: TRBV6-1; abundance: NA; len: 13; CDR3aa: ASENPTGATDTQY
j_gene: TRBJ2-5; v_gene: TRBV7-6; abundance: NA; len: 14; CDR3aa: ASSFKPGTGWETQY
j_gene: TRBJ2-7; v_gene: TRBV19; abundance: NA; len: 11; CDR3aa: ASSIQQTYEQY
j_gene: TRBJ2-7; v_gene: TRBV6-5; abundance: NA; len: 12; CDR3aa: ASSSLATSYEQY
j_gene: TRBJ2-2; v_gene: TRBV5-5; abundance: NA; len: 11; CDR3aa: ASSSDRSGELF
j_gene: TRBJ2-2; v_gene: TRBV5-8; abundance: NA; len: 15; CDR3aa: ASSLGTGGFPTGELF
j_gene: TRBJ2-5; v_gene: TRBV11-2; abundance: NA; len: 13; CDR3aa: ASSLSGSSQETQY
j_gene: TRBJ2-1; v_gene: TRBV29-1; abundance: few; len: 11; CDR3aa: SVDPQRGNEQF
j_gene: TRBJ1-2; v_gene: TRBV7-3; abundance: once; len: 13; CDR3aa: ASALGGAVRYGYT
j_gene: TRBJ2-1; v_gene: TRBV6-5; abundance: NA; len: 12; CDR3aa: ASSDWRGYNEQF
j_gene: TRBJ2-1; v_gene: TRBV10-2; abundance: many; len: 10; CDR3aa: ASSESGSGQF
j_gene: TRBJ2-1; v_gene: TRBV19; abundance: NA; len: 11; CDR3aa: ASSVLASNEQF
j_gene: TRBJ2-1; v_gene: TRBV7-9; abundance: few; len: 12; CDR3aa: ASSLEQMYNEQF
j_gene: TRBJ2-7; v_gene: TRBV5-1; abundance: once; len: 11; CDR3aa: ASSIGPSYEQY
j_gene: TRBJ2-7; v_gene: TRBV7-8; abundance: many; len: 13; CDR3aa: ASSSTSPGSYEQY
j_gene: TRBJ2-1; v_gene: TRBV19; abundance: many; len: 13; CDR3aa: ASSTRSYSYNEQF
j_gene: TRBJ1-4; v_gene: TRBV29-1; abundance: once; len: 10; CDR3aa: SGTAGNEKLF
j_gene: TRBJ2-2; v_gene: TRBV9; abundance: few; len: 11; CDR3aa: ASRNINSGELF
j_gene: TRBJ1-5; v_gene: TRBV18; abundance: once; len: 14; CDR3aa: ASSPQSGTGGQPQH
j_gene: TRBJ2-6; v_gene: TRBV11-3; abundance: NA; len: 16; CDR3aa: ASSFGTWVSSGANVLT
j_gene: TRBJ2-1; v_gene: TRBV15; abundance: NA; len: 9; CDR3aa: ATSRGNEQF
j_gene: TRBJ1-1; v_gene: TRBV5-1; abundance: NA; len: 14; CDR3aa: ASSLTGVFMNTEAF
j_gene: TRBJ1-2; v_gene: TRBV2; abundance: NA; len: 11; CDR3aa: ASSRAGNYGYT
j_gene: TRBJ2-1; v_gene: TRBV5-1; abundance: NA; len: 10; CDR3aa: ASSPGTIKQF
j_gene: TRBJ2-3; v_gene: TRBV9; abundance: NA; len: 13; CDR3aa: ASSVVGAYTDTQY
j_gene: TRBJ1-5; v_gene: TRBV29-1; abundance: few; len: 11; CDR3aa: SIDQGPNQPQH
j_gene: TRBJ1-3; v_gene: TRBV5-5; abundance: once; len: 14; CDR3aa: ASSLGQTYSGNTIY
j_gene: TRBJ1-2; v_gene: TRBV6-6; abundance: NA; len: 10; CDR3aa: ASSDPPYGYT
j_gene: TRBJ2-5; v_gene: TRBV7-7; abundance: few; len: 13; CDR3aa: ASSLGGLAGETQY
j_gene: TRBJ2-1; v_gene: TRBV7-2; abundance: few; len: 15; CDR3aa: ASSYRPGLSSYNEQF
j_gene: TRBJ2-3; v_gene: TRBV9; abundance: NA; len: 14; CDR3aa: ASSVGYRGDTDTQY
j_gene: TRBJ2-1; v_gene: TRBV7-2; abundance: NA; len: 16; CDR3aa: ASSQGASGRRGYNEQF
j_gene: TRBJ2-7; v_gene: TRBV2; abundance: many; len: 16; CDR3aa: ASSGLKSTLAGTYEQY
j_gene: TRBJ2-2; v_gene: TRBV20-1; abundance: NA; len: 9; CDR3aa: SARVTGELF
j_gene: TRBJ1-2; v_gene: TRBV27; abundance: NA; len: 12; CDR3aa: ASSTGQGVSGYT
j_gene: TRBJ1-5; v_gene: TRBV5-8; abundance: NA; len: 12; CDR3aa: ASTRTGGNQPQH
j_gene: TRBJ2-7; v_gene: TRBV2; abundance: NA; len: 11; CDR3aa: ASRGTGGLEQY